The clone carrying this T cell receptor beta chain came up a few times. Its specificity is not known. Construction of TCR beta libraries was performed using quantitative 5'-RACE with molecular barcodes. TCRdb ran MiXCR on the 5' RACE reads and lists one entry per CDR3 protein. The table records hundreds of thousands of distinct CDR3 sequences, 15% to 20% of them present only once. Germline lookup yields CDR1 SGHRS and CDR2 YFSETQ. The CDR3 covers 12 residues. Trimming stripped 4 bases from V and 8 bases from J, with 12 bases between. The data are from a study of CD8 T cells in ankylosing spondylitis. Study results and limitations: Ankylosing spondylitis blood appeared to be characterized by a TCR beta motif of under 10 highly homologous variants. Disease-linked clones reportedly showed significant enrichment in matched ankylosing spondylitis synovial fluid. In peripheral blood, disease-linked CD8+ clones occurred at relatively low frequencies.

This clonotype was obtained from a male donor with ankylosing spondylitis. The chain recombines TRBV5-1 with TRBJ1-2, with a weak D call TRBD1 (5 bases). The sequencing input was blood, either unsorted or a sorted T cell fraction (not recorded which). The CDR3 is CASSAAGAGYTF. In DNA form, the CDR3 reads TGCGCCAGCAGCGCGGCTGGGGCCGGCTACACCTTC.